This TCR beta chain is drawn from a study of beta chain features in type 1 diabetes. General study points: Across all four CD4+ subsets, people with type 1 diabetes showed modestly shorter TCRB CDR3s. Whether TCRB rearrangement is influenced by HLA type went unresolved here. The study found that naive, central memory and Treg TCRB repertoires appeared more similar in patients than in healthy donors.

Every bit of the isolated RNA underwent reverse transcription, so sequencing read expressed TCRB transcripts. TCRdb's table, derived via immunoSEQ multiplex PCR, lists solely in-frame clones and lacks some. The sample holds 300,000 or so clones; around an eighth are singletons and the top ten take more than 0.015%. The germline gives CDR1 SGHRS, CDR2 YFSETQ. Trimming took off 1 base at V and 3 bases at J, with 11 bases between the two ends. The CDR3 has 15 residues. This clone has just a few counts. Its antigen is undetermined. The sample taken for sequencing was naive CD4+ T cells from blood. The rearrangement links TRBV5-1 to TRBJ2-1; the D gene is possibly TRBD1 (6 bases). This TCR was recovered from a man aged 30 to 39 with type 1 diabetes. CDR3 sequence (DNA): TGCGCCAGCAGCTTGCATCAGGGGTTCTACAATGAGCAGTTCTTC. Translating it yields CASSLHQGFYNEQFF.